This record concerns one T cell receptor beta chain sequence. These data originate in a study of identical twins. TCRdb independently ran MiXCR on the 5' RACE reads; one entry per CDR3 protein. The sample records just over 500,000 distinct CDR3 sequences, under 25% being singletons. The germline V gene has CDR1 SEHNR and CDR2 FQNEAQ (reference sequence). This CDR3 region has 13 residues. Trimming removed 3 bases from V and 7 bases from J, with 10 bases in between. These sequences were also reported in another study, on T cells expressing NK-cell markers.

This chain links TRBV7-9 with TRBJ1-5; D is undetermined. This clonotype was obtained from a woman aged 18-29 years in good health. Sequencing was carried out using CD4+ T cells sorted from blood. In DNA, the CDR3 is TGTGCCAGCAGCTTTCTCCTCCAGCAGCCCCAGCATTTT. Translation: CASSFLLQQPQHF. Full variable domain (outside the CDR3, taken from reference TRBV7-9 and TRBJ1-5): DTGVSQNPRHKITKRGQNVTFRCDPISEHNRLYWYRQTLGQGPEFLTYFQNEAQLEKSRLLSDRFSAERPKGSFSTLEIQRTEQGDSAMYLCASSFLLQQPQHFGDGTRLSIL.